What follows describes a single TCR beta chain. Profiled with immunoSEQ multiplex PCR; TCRdb holds only in-frame clones, not every one. The sample records 350,000 to 450,000 clones, around 82% being singletons. These data belong to a study of Ad26.COV2.S vaccination and SARS-CoV-2 variants. Germline assignment: CDR1 MNHEY and CDR2 SMNVEV (reference sequence). V lost 6 bases and J 4 bases, leaving 19 bases between the germline ends. This CDR3 comprises 16 residues. Treatment given: some 20 received Ad26.COV2.S at low or high dose, single or two shots; several received placebo; per-sample allocation not given. The samples date from day 63 after the first vaccine or placebo injection.

Source: peripheral blood, taken in a trial of Ad26.COV2.S vaccine versus placebo. J is TRBJ2-1 and V is TRBV27; D may correspond to TRBD1 or TRBD2 (5 bases each). The receptor's source is a person between 18 and 65 years old who received the Ad26.COV2.S COVID-19 vaccine or a placebo. CDR3: CASSLLSPGGYNEQFF. CDR3 DNA: TGTGCCAGCAGCCTCCTCTCCCCTGGGGGATACAATGAGCAGTTCTTC.